This T cell receptor (beta chain) was profiled in a study of T cell responses to AZD1222 COVID-19 vaccine. Concerning this clone itself: Its antigen is unknown.

The CDR3 consists of 15 residues. Germline CDR1 MDHEN, CDR2 SYDVKM. Trimming removed 3 bases from V and 2 bases from J, with 11 bases in between. Generated by immunoSEQ multiplex PCR, the TCRdb table keeps only in-frame clones and is missing some. The repertoire consists of more than 140,000 clones, with around 89% occurring once and the leading ten covering around 2.1%. General study points: Only five or six AZD1222 recipients were seropositive at baseline. Vaccine-associated CD4 TCRs ranged over spike, dominating at 160-218 and 743-854. Donors skewed white British and female; clonal diversity was possibly underestimated.

This rearrangement joins TRBV28 to TRBJ2-1; maybe TRBD2 (6 bases). This TCR came from an adult in good health. The source was peripheral blood, collected on day 0 of AZD1222 vaccination. CDR3 coding DNA: TGTGCCAGCAGTTTCCGGGACTCCACCTACAATGAGCAGTTCTTC. As protein: CASSFRDSTYNEQFF. The full variable domain, completed using reference TRBV28 and TRBJ2-1, is DVKVTQSSRYLVKRTGEKVFLECVQDMDHENMFWYRQDPGLGLRLIYFSYDVKMKEKGDIPEGYSVSREKKERFSLILESASTNQTSMYLCASSFRDSTYNEQFFGPGTRLTVL.